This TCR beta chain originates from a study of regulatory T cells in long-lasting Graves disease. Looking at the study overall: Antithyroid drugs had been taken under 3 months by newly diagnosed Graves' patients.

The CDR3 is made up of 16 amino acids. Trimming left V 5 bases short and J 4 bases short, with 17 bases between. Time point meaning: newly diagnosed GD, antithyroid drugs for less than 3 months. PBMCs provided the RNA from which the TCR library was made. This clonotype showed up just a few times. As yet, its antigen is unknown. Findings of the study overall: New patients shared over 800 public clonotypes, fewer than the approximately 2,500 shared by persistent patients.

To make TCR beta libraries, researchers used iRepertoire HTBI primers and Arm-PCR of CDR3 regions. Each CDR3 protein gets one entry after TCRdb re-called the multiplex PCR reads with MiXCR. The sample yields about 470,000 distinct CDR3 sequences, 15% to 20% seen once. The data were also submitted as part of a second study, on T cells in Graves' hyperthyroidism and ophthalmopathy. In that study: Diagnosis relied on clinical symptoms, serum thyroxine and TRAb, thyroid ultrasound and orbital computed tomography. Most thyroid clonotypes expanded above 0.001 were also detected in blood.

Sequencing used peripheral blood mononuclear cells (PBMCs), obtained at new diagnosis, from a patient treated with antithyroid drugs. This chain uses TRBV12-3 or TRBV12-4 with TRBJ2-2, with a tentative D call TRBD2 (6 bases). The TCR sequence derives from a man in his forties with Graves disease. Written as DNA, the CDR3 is TGTGCCAGCAGTCCCCGCGGGACTGTGATCACCGGGGAGCTGTTTTTT. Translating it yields CASSPRGTVITGELFF.